These 20 T cell receptor beta chains were all obtained from the same sample, sequenced in a study of blood T cell repertoires in COVID-19. Generated by immunoSEQ multiplex PCR, the TCRdb table keeps only in-frame clones and is missing some. Of around 170,000 clones listed, roughly 84% were seen once; the top ten hold about 8%. Sequencing was done on a sample of PBMCs or T cells enriched from blood (not recorded which). The receptors stem from a woman in her forties or fifties who had recovered from COVID-19.

The V call is TRBV6-5, the J call TRBJ1-5, with 9 bases identical to TRBD1. This CDR3 is built from 15 residues. CDR1 and CDR2 (germline): MNHEY, SVGAGI. After removal of 8 bases from V and 2 bases from J, the junction contained 7 bases not matched to a gene. CDR3 coding DNA: TGTGCCAGCGGCCAACAGGGGGCCGGCAATCAGCCCCAGCATTTT. It encodes CASGQQGAGNQPQHF.

This chain joins TRBV10-2 and TRBJ2-7; 8 positions agree with TRBD2. In germline, CDR1 is WSHSY, CDR2 SAAADI. The CDR3 has 13 residues. Trimming took 6 bases from V and 2 from J; bases not matched to a gene: 3. The CDR3 bases are TGCGCCAGCAGGGACGGGAGGGCCTACGAGCAGTACTTC. It translates to CASRDGRAYEQYF.

The chain uses TRBV6-2 or TRBV6-3 and TRBJ1-2; TRBD1 might be the D (6 bases). Trimming stripped 6 bases from V and 1 base from J, with 21 bases between. The germline V gene encodes CDR1 MNHEY and CDR2 SVGEGT. This CDR3 contains 17 residues. The CDR3 sequence: CASSPRGGGEFNYGYTF. The DNA for the CDR3 is TGTGCCAGCAGCCCTCGGGGAGGGGGAGAATTTAACTATGGCTACACCTTC.

DNA for the CDR3: TGTGCCAGCAGCCAAGAGTTCAAGAACACTGAAGCTTTCTTT. Its translation is CASSQEFKNTEAFF. This chain uses TRBV4-2 with TRBJ1-1; D gene unclear. From germline, CDR1 is LGHNA and CDR2 YNFKEQ. The V end lost 0 bases, the J end lost 1 base, and 6 bases lay between the germline ends. The CDR3 extends over 14 amino acids.

V and J are TRBV6-4 and TRBJ1-2, with 9 bases aligning to TRBD1. The CDR3 loop spans 12 amino acids. The J segment lost 8 bases and the V segment lost 5 bases, leaving 3 bases of the junction unmatched. Germline assignment: CDR1 MRHNA and CDR2 SNTAGT. CDR3 loop: CASSTGTGGYTF. CDR3 sequence (DNA): TGTGCCAGCAGTACGGGGACAGGGGGCTACACCTTC.

The chain links TRBV7-9 to TRBJ2-7; 7 bases match TRBD2. The V gene end was trimmed by 6 bases and the J gene end by 4 bases; junction bases not matched to a gene: 9. Germline V gene data show CDR1 as SEHNR and CDR2 as FQNEAQ (reference sequence). This CDR3 spans 14 amino acids. The CDR3 DNA follows: TGTGCCAGCAGTCTAGCGGCCGCTCCTTACGAGCAGTACTTC. Amino acids: CASSLAAAPYEQYF.

The chain links TRBV7-2 to TRBJ1-5; tentatively, D is TRBD1 (5 bases). Per the germline V gene, CDR1 is SGHTA and CDR2 is FQGNSA. The CDR3 extends over 13 amino acids. V was trimmed by 8 bases and J by 3 bases, leaving 11 bases between them. DNA of the CDR3: TGTGCCAGCGGCCAGGGCCCCAATCAGCCCCAGCATTTT. Its translation: CASGQGPNQPQHF.

This chain links TRBV2 with TRBJ1-5, with 7 bases that match TRBD1. Germline V CDR1 and CDR2: SNHLY, FYNNEI. This CDR3 contains 14 residues. Trimming took 4 bases from V and 5 from J; bases not matched to a gene: 5. DNA for the CDR3: TGTGCCAGCAGTGGAATCAGGGGGGATCAGCCCCAGCATTTT. Translated, it gives CASSGIRGDQPQHF.

The chain recombines TRBV10-3 with TRBJ2-1, with 8 nucleotides matching TRBD2. This CDR3 is built from 15 residues. Unmatched junction bases numbered 5, after V lost 2 bases and J lost 5 bases. The V gene's germline CDR1 is ENHRY and CDR2 SYGVKD. CDR3 coding DNA: TGTGCCATCAGTGAGACTAGCGGTAACAACAATGAGCAGTTCTTC. Encoded protein: CAISETSGNNNEQFF.

V usage is TRBV7-3 and J usage is TRBJ2-2; 8 bases agree with TRBD1. V shed 5 bases and J 6 bases; nucleotides not matched to a gene: 8. The CDR3 spans 15 residues. From germline, CDR1 is SGHTA and CDR2 FQGTGA. The CDR3 loop reads CASSPTDRVAGELFF. DNA for the CDR3: TGTGCCAGCAGCCCCACGGACAGGGTAGCCGGGGAGCTGTTTTTT.

This clone was recorded once. This rearrangement joins TRBV4-1 to TRBJ2-3, with TRBD1 matching over 9 bases. The CDR3 is 17 residues long. After removal of 5 bases from V and 0 bases from J, the junction contained 9 bases not matched to a gene. Germline V gives CDR1 MGHRA, CDR2 YSYEKL. The CDR3 loop is CASSFTGGRWSTDTQYF. The CDR3 DNA follows: TGCGCCAGCAGCTTCACAGGGGGCAGGTGGAGCACAGATACGCAGTATTTT.

The V call is TRBV9, the J call TRBJ2-1, with TRBD2 matching 9 bases. J gave up 5 bases and V 4 bases, and 7 bases lay outside the gene matches. CDR1 SGDLS and CDR2 YYNGEE come from the germline V gene. The CDR3 is made up of 15 amino acids. CDR3 residues: CASSTRLAAHNEQFF. CDR3 DNA: TGTGCCAGCAGCACCCGACTAGCGGCGCACAATGAGCAGTTCTTC.

This chain joins TRBV7-9 and TRBJ1-1; maybe TRBD1 (5 bases). This CDR3 contains 13 residues. V lost 4 bases, J lost 3 bases, and 9 bases lay in between. CDR1 and CDR2 (germline): SEHNR, FQNEAQ (reference sequence). As DNA, the CDR3 is TGTGCCAGCAGCTACCAGGGTCACACTGAAGCTTTCTTT. Translated: CASSYQGHTEAFF.

V gene TRBV5-1 combines with J gene TRBJ2-7; a possible D gene is TRBD2 (6 bases). The V gene's germline CDR1 is SGHRS and CDR2 YFSETQ. The CDR3 covers 14 residues. V was cut by 7 bases and J by 5 bases, with 19 bases left in between. Here the CDR3 reads CASRAGPEANEQYF. CDR3 DNA: TGCGCCAGCCGTGCGGGGCCAGAGGCCAACGAGCAGTACTTC.

As to this clone: In the same sample, other DNA sequences code for this CDR3. The V and J genes are TRBV5-1 and TRBJ2-1; D not certain. This CDR3 spans 15 amino acids. CDR1 and CDR2 from the germline V gene are SGHRS and YFSETQ. The V gene lost 0 bases and the J gene lost 0 bases, with 7 bases spanning the gap. CDR3 coding DNA: TGCGCCAGCAGCTTGGCCGGGTCCTCCTACAATGAGCAGTTCTTC. Translating it yields CASSLAGSSYNEQFF.

The chain uses TRBV7-2 and TRBJ2-3; 12 nucleotides agree with TRBD2. There are 17 residues in the CDR3. The V gene's germline CDR1 is SGHTA and CDR2 FQGNSA. The ends lost 1 base at V and 2 bases at J; junction bases unmatched: 4. The CDR3 is CASSLEGTSGHTDTQYF. The CDR3 coding sequence is TGTGCCAGCAGCTTAGAGGGGACTAGCGGGCACACAGATACGCAGTATTTT.

DNA of the CDR3: TGTGCCTGCGATCTGGTGAACACTGAAGCTTTCTTT. It codes for CACDLVNTEAFF. The gene calls are TRBV2 and TRBJ1-1; D is unresolved. Trimming cost V 11 bases and J 0 bases, with 10 bases left between them. The CDR3 runs 12 residues. Germline lookup yields CDR1 SNHLY and CDR2 FYNNEI.

The chain has TRBV28 and TRBJ2-7; perhaps TRBD1 as D (5 bases). V was clipped by 4 bases and J by 4 bases, with 17 bases between them. Germline V gene data show CDR1 as MDHEN and CDR2 as SYDVKM. There are 15 residues in the CDR3. The CDR3 nucleotides read TGTGCCAGCAGTTCAGGTGGTATGACAGCTTACGAGCAGTACTTC. This codes for CASSSGGMTAYEQYF.

There are a few counts of this clone. The chain employs TRBV28 and TRBJ1-2; no definite D call. Deletions cut 3 bases from V and 3 bases from J, with 14 bases between. This CDR3 region has 15 residues. Looked up from germline, CDR1 is MDHEN and CDR2 is SYDVKM. Here the CDR3 reads CASSFPSGGYYGYTF. DNA for the CDR3: TGTGCCAGCAGTTTTCCGTCGGGAGGATACTATGGCTACACCTTC.

The V and J genes are TRBV2 and TRBJ2-2, with TRBD1 identical over 9 bases. This CDR3 contains 15 residues. V was pared by 4 bases and J by 5 bases, with 5 bases of the junction left unmatched. Germline lookup yields CDR1 SNHLY and CDR2 FYNNEI. The CDR3 nucleotides are TGTGCCAGCAGTGGACAGGGGGTTAGGACCGGGGAGCTGTTTTTT. Protein sequence: CASSGQGVRTGELFF.